Presented here are 8 T cell receptor beta chains from one specimen sequenced in a study of blood T cell repertoires in COVID-19. This table comes from immunoSEQ multiplex PCR, and its TCRdb copy is limited to in-frame clones, with some not included. Here the sample spans around 210,000 clones, over 80% being singletons. The material sequenced was peripheral blood. The receptor set was obtained from a man aged 55 to 70 with COVID-19, enrolled during active disease.

The rearrangement uses TRBV5-4 and TRBJ2-7; D not certain. Per germline, CDR1 SGHNT and CDR2 YYREEE (reference sequence). This CDR3 contains 13 residues. V dropped 0 bases and J dropped 5 bases, with 9 bases sitting between them. The CDR3 reads CASSLAGMDEQYF. The CDR3 DNA reads TGTGCCAGCAGCTTGGCTGGCATGGACGAGCAGTACTTC.

The chain couples TRBV29-1 to TRBJ2-7; TRBD1 matches 10 bases. The trim removed 4 bases at V and 1 base at J, leaving 4 bases unmatched. CDR3 length: 14 residues. Germline CDR1 reads SQVTM; CDR2 reads ANQGSEA. CDR3 nucleotides: TGCAGCGTTGCCCCGGGACAGGGGTCCTACGAGCAGTACTTC. Translating gives CSVAPGQGSYEQYF.

The chain has TRBV28 and TRBJ2-7; D remains ambiguous. This CDR3 is built from 13 residues. CDR1 MDHEN and CDR2 SYDVKM come from the germline V gene. V was cut by 6 bases and J by 0 bases, with 9 bases left in between. DNA for the CDR3: TGTGCCAGCAGGGGCGTCGGCTCCTACGAGCAGTACTTC. It codes for CASRGVGSYEQYF.

The chain combines TRBV9 with TRBJ2-2; TRBD1 matches 8 bases. CDR1 and CDR2 from the germline V gene are SGDLS and YYNGEE. This CDR3 region has 15 residues. V shed 3 bases, J shed 3 bases, and the junction held 4 bases outside the gene matches. The CDR3 spells CASSAGQEYTGELFF. The CDR3 bases are TGTGCCAGCAGCGCGGGACAGGAGTACACCGGGGAGCTGTTTTTT.

The rearrangement links TRBV6-5 to TRBJ2-5, with D perhaps matching TRBD2 (5 bases). V was trimmed by 6 bases and J by 9 bases, leaving 17 bases between them. Germline CDR1 and CDR2: MNHEY and SVGAGI. The CDR3 has 13 residues. The CDR3 DNA is TGTGCCAGCAGAACAGACCCCCGGGGATCCCAGTACTTC. It encodes CASRTDPRGSQYF.

To note about this clone: Other DNA sequences from this sample encode an identical CDR3 as well. The chain carries TRBV5-1 and TRBJ1-2; D unclear. The germline V gene encodes CDR1 SGHRS and CDR2 YFSETQ. This CDR3 is 13 amino acids long. Trimming took off 0 bases at V and 3 bases at J, with 6 bases between the two ends. The CDR3 nucleotides read TGCGCCAGCAGCTTGGCCGGGGACTATGGCTACACCTTC. Its protein is CASSLAGDYGYTF. Together with reference TRBV5-1 and TRBJ1-2, the CDR3 gives the full variable domain: KAGVTQTPRYLIKTRGQQVTLSCSPISGHRSVSWYQQTPGQGLQFLFEYFSETQRNKGNFPGRFSGRQFSNSRSEMNVSTLELGDSALYLCASSLAGDYGYTFGSGTRLTVV.

The chain links TRBV14 to TRBJ2-2; 8 bases are shared with TRBD1. Germline CDR1 and CDR2: SGHDN and FVKESK. This CDR3 spans 14 amino acids. With 0 bases clipped from V and 15 bases from J, the junction kept 9 bases outside the gene matches. DNA for the CDR3: TGTGCCAGCAGCCAAGATCCTTGGACAGGGAGGATGTTTTTT. It codes for CASSQDPWTGRMFF.

This chain connects TRBV12-3 or TRBV12-4 to TRBJ2-1; tentatively, D is TRBD2 (7 bases). The CDR3 contains 13 residues. The ends were cut back, 1 base at V and 7 bases at J, with 8 bases in the middle. CDR3 sequence (DNA): TGTGCCAGCAGTTTAGAGGGGGGGAATGAGCAGTTCTTC. It codes for CASSLEGGNEQFF.